This TCR beta chain was obtained from a study of CD8+ T cells in alopecia areata (dated by TCRdb to the late 2010s). The study in broad terms: Treated patients were enrolled in an open-label pilot trial of oral tofacitinib at 5 to 10 mg twice daily for moderate-to-severe alopecia areata. Tofacitinib was given for 6 to 18 months, followed by 6 months of follow-up off drug to assess delayed response and recurrence. RNA came from the PAXgene miRNA kit for fixed scalp, the miRNeasy kit for PBMCs, and the RNeasy kit for mouse skin. Human TCRbeta sequencing covered scalp tissue and sorted CD4+ and CD8+ peripheral blood T cells from patchy and totalis/universalis alopecia areata patients and healthy controls. To study T cell clonal expansion in alopecia areata, the researchers applied high-throughput TCRbeta sequencing to both the C3H/HeJ mouse model and human patients. Biopsies were taken from tofacitinib-treated patients at baseline and at 4 and 24 weeks of treatment, and a later scalp biopsy was taken in several of the tofacitinib-treated patients. For the treated patients, the SALT score, which quantifies what percentage of scalp surface area is affected, served as the measure of disease severity. Scalp clonality was compared among normal scalp (n=4), patchy alopecia areata scalp (n=8), and alopecia totalis/universalis scalp (n=8). Amplification of TCRbeta CDR3 regions was done by immunoSEQ multiplex PCR using 35 Vbeta forward primers and 13 Jbeta reverse primers. General findings and caveats noted by the study authors: Compared with normal scalp, lesional scalp, particularly in alopecia totalis/universalis, had higher clonality and more expanded CD8+ clones, which suggests antigenic drive. With tofacitinib, both scalp clonality and the number of expanded CD8+ clones among the top 100 scalp clones went down significantly. Resident alphabeta T cells in normal human skin are also sequenced, complicating scalp TCR repertoire analysis, unlike mouse skin dominated by gammadelta T cells. TCR sequences shared between patients were less clear than in mice, possibly partly because of HLA diversity in the patient population. Because the treated cohort was small and had just a single nonresponder, larger studies are needed to establish links between baseline CD8+ expansion and response. Many expanded lesional clones were found to persist in scalp and blood during tofacitinib treatment, and relapse after treatment cessation may be partly explained by this persistence.

The treatment or condition label, as the study defines it: oral pan-JAK inhibitor, 5-10 mg twice daily. Peripheral blood and lesional scalp punch biopsies were obtained from patients with alopecia areata. After PBMCs were isolated by density centrifugation and stained for CD3, CD4 and CD8, a FACSAria was used to sort CD4+ and CD8+ T cells. Libraries were constructed by the immunoSEQ multiplex PCR assay. For TCR sequencing, RNA was extracted from every sample and reverse transcribed into cDNA to serve as template. SuperScript III was used for first-strand cDNA synthesis, primed with a 2:1 mix of oligo-dT and random hexamers. A synthetic immune receptor repertoire was used to gauge amplification bias, and whatever bias remained was removed computationally. Per the source publication's procedure: Raw reads were preprocessed for error removal, and CDR3 was defined according to IMGT conventions as running from the conserved cysteine to phenylalanine. To get clonality, Shannon entropy was normalized by log2 of the number of productive unique TCRs and the result was subtracted from 1. Whether each scalp clone was CD4 or CD8 was inferred by checking scalp TCRbeta sequences against the CD4 and CD8 repertoires from sorted blood. TCRdb re-hosts the immuneACCESS table, in-frame sequences only. Its copies lack some clones; in the studies checked, an unresolved V gene accounts for under half of them, and the cause for the rest is not known. Clone size and V and J calls were adopted from that table, with D and trimming inferred from the DNA. The sample profile shows roughly 250,000 clones; around 64% of them were found once. The biggest ten clones account for about 0.9% of the sample.

This clone has just a few counts. The specificity of this receptor is unknown. The input lacks base qualities; no much larger clone sits a single base away. Reading the germline V gene gives CDR1 SGHDN and CDR2 FVKESK. Clipping removes 3 bases from V and 3 bases from J, with 11 as the unmatched junction base count. The CDR3 numbers 16 residues from cysteine through phenylalanine. The kept DNA is CDR3 alone, 48 bases in frame from the first base. The chain uses TRBV14 and TRBJ2-7; 7 junctional bases match TRBD1. Sequenced material: CD4+ T cells sorted from blood, taken at approximately week 52, from a patient treated with tofacitinib. The sequence derives from a human donor with alopecia areata. The bases read TGTGCCAGCAGCCAGGGCTCCGGGACAGTGAACTACGAGCAGTACTTC. Its product reads: CASSQGSGTVNYEQYF.